These 26 T cell receptor beta chains share one sample of origin, sequenced in a study of shared clonotypes between healthy human individuals. Assay: immunoSEQ multiplex PCR; the TCRdb copy retains only in-frame clones and omits some. The sample lists about 2,500,000 clones; 85% to 95% were seen once. Sequencing was done on a sample of naive CD4+ T cells sorted from blood. The subset is: CD45RA+ positively selected. These TCRs come from a man aged 18 to 35 in good health.

The genes are TRBV10-3 and TRBJ2-3; D remains unclear. From germline, CDR1 is ENHRY and CDR2 SYGVKD. The CDR3 spans 13 residues. Trimming shortened V by 4 bases and J by 4 bases, and 9 bases separated the two germline ends. This CDR3 is CAISVSGPDTQYF. CDR3 in DNA: TGTGCCATCAGTGTGTCGGGTCCAGATACGCAGTATTTT.

This clone was recorded only once. The rearrangement links TRBV28 to TRBJ1-6; D might be TRBD1 (6 bases). Germline V gene sequence: CDR1 MDHEN, CDR2 SYDVKM. The CDR3 loop spans 13 amino acids. Trimming removed 5 bases at V and 7 bases at J, with 9 bases between. The CDR3 spells CASSMDSNSPLHF. In DNA, the CDR3 is TGTGCCAGCAGTATGGACAGCAATTCACCCCTCCACTTT.

V usage is TRBV9 and J usage is TRBJ2-7; no clear D gene. Between the trimmed V and J ends, which lost 0 bases and 7 bases, there was a span of 17 bases. This CDR3 comprises 15 residues. Germline V gene lookup returns CDR1 SGDLS and CDR2 YYNGEE. CDR3 coding DNA: TGTGCCAGCAGCGTAGGACTTTGGCCGTGGAGAGAGCAGTACTTC. This translates into CASSVGLWPWREQYF.

The chain is built from TRBV21-1 and TRBJ2-4; no check of the table's D call, TRBD1, against the DNA was made. TRBV21-1 is reported as a pseudogene. This CDR3 is 21 amino acids long. The CDR3 loop reads CASRKTQGTPSRWSAKNIQYF. CDR3 DNA: TGTGCCAGCAGGAAAACCCAGGGGACCCCATCGAGATGGTCAGCCAAAAACATTCAGTACTTC.

This clone was counted once. V gene TRBV4-1 combines with J gene TRBJ2-7, with D possibly TRBD1 on 6 matching bases. Between the trimmed V and J ends, which lost 2 bases and 4 bases, there was a span of 12 bases. Germline CDR1 and CDR2: MGHRA and YSYEKL. The CDR3 is 14 residues long. The CDR3 region has the DNA TGCGCCAGCAGCCAATCAGAACAGGGTTACGAGCAGTACTTC. Translation: CASSQSEQGYEQYF.

The chain couples TRBV7-2 to TRBJ2-1; possible D gene TRBD2, 5 bases. The germline CDR1 and CDR2 sequences are SGHTA and FQGNSA. CDR3 length: 14 residues. The V end was cut by 5 bases, the J end by 3 bases, with 11 bases between. The CDR3 spells CASSRFGSYNEQFF. CDR3 bases: TGTGCCAGCAGCCGCTTTGGGAGCTACAATGAGCAGTTCTTC.

This rearrangement joins TRBV5-6 to TRBJ2-5; 13 nucleotides match TRBD2. Per germline, CDR1 SGHDT and CDR2 YYEEEE. The CDR3 spans 16 residues. V shed 4 bases and J 5 bases; nucleotides not matched to a gene: 8. CDR3 loop: CASSPRTSGRGETQYF. The CDR3, as DNA: TGTGCCAGCAGCCCCCGCACTAGCGGGAGGGGGGAGACCCAGTACTTC.

The chain couples TRBV6-6 to TRBJ2-1; tentatively, D is TRBD2 (6 bases). The V end was cut by 1 base, the J end by 10 bases, with 8 bases between. CDR1 is MNHNY, CDR2 SVGAGI, per germline (reference sequence). There are 12 residues in the CDR3. The CDR3 is CASSYLRDEQFF. The CDR3 DNA is TGTGCCAGCAGTTACTTGCGGGACGAGCAGTTCTTC.

The chain links TRBV7-9 to TRBJ1-1, with a weak D call TRBD1 (6 bases). CDR3 length: 15 amino acids. V lost 1 base and J lost 0, with 9 bases in between. Germline V gene sequence: CDR1 SEHNR, CDR2 FQNEAQ (reference sequence). CDR3 in amino acids: CASSLDPGVNTEAFF. DNA for the CDR3: TGTGCCAGCAGCTTAGATCCAGGGGTGAACACTGAAGCTTTCTTT.

V usage is TRBV2 and J usage is TRBJ1-3, with TRBD1 as a possible D gene (5 bases). Trimming cost V 4 bases and J 0 bases, with 13 bases left between them. CDR3 length: 16 residues. Germline CDR1 and CDR2: SNHLY and FYNNEI. The CDR3 here is CASSGQPTGSGNTIYF. The CDR3 DNA is TGTGCCAGCAGTGGACAGCCTACGGGCTCTGGAAACACCATATATTTT.

About this clone itself: At the DNA level, this CDR3 is encoded by other sequences in the same sample as well. The rearrangement joins TRBV11-3 to TRBJ1-1; tentatively, D is TRBD1 (5 bases). The germline V gene encodes CDR1 SGHNT and CDR2 YENEEA. The CDR3 totals 14 residues. V lost 3 bases to trimming and J lost 0 bases, with 8 bases between them. Here the CDR3 reads CASSLGGMNTEAFF. In DNA, the CDR3 is TGTGCCAGCAGCTTGGGGGGAATGAACACTGAAGCTTTCTTT.

Worth noting for this clone: The sample holds other DNA sequences that translate to the same CDR3. The chain combines TRBV5-1 with TRBJ2-7; unclear D gene. With 0 bases removed from V and 3 bases from J, the gap between germline ends came to 10 bases. CDR1 and CDR2 (germline): SGHRS, YFSETQ. This CDR3 comprises 14 residues. Here the CDR3 reads CASSLEGLGYEQYF. DNA for the CDR3: TGCGCCAGCAGCTTGGAGGGATTAGGCTACGAGCAGTACTTC. Complete variable domain (other parts from reference TRBV5-1 and TRBJ2-7): KAGVTQTPRYLIKTRGQQVTLSCSPISGHRSVSWYQQTPGQGLQFLFEYFSETQRNKGNFPGRFSGRQFSNSRSEMNVSTLELGDSALYLCASSLEGLGYEQYFGPGTRLTVT.

This clone was detected once. The rearrangement uses TRBV27 and TRBJ2-3; TRBD2 aligns across 10 bases. After removal of 2 bases from V and 1 base from J, the junction contained 9 bases not matched to a gene. Germline V lookup: CDR1 MNHEY, CDR2 SMNVEV (reference sequence). CDR3 length: 18 amino acids. The CDR3 here is CASSLLQRGGRGTDTQYF. The CDR3 region has the DNA TGTGCCAGCAGTTTACTCCAGCGGGGGGGCCGCGGCACAGATACGCAGTATTTT.

Concerning this clone: Other nucleotide sequences in the sample specify the same CDR3. The chain has TRBV6-5 and TRBJ1-5; D call uncertain. The germline V gene encodes CDR1 MNHEY and CDR2 SVGAGI. The V end was cut by 5 bases, the J end by 4 bases, with 9 bases between. The CDR3 covers 13 residues. CDR3 sequence (DNA): TGTGCCAGCAGTCCCCTCCTTAATCAGCCCCAGCATTTT. Translating gives CASSPLLNQPQHF.

DNA of the CDR3: TGTGCCAGTAGTGCCCGAGCGACAGGGAATAATTCACCCCTCCACTTT. It encodes CASSARATGNNSPLHF. The rearrangement links TRBV19 to TRBJ1-6, with 7 bases lining up with TRBD1. This CDR3 has 16 amino acids. Looked up from germline, CDR1 is LNHDA and CDR2 is SQIVND (reference sequence). V gave up 5 bases and J gave up 5 bases; unmatched junction bases: 9.

The J gene is TRBJ2-7, the V gene TRBV11-2; 10 bases are shared with TRBD2. Germline trimming cut 3 bases from V and 6 bases from J; bases unmatched to any gene: 8. CDR3 length: 15 residues. The germline CDR1 and CDR2 sequences are SGHAT and FQNNGV. The CDR3 region has the DNA TGTGCCAGCAGCTTGGGGGTGGCTAGCGGGAGCGAGCAGTACTTC. This translates into CASSLGVASGSEQYF.

Here the CDR3 DNA reads TGTGCCATCAGTGACACGACTAGCGGGAGGTCCTACGAGCAGTACTTC. It translates to CAISDTTSGRSYEQYF. The rearrangement uses TRBV10-3 and TRBJ2-7, with TRBD2 identical over 13 bases. CDR3 length equals 16 residues. V was pared by 3 bases and J by 1 base, with 3 bases of the junction left unmatched. Germline lookup yields CDR1 ENHRY and CDR2 SYGVKD.

The V gene is TRBV21-1, the J gene TRBJ2-7. TRBV21-1 is an annotated pseudogene. The CDR3 is 14 residues long. DNA of the CDR3: TGTGCCAGCAGCAACCCGAGTTTCAGCTACGAGCAGTACTTC. It is translated as CASSNPSFSYEQYF.

This clone was seen more than once but under ten times. This rearrangement joins TRBV6-5 to TRBJ1-1; D is undetermined. Per germline, CDR1 MNHEY and CDR2 SVGAGI. V lost 10 bases to trimming and J lost 3 bases, with 12 bases between them. The CDR3 has 12 amino acids. The CDR3 spells CATSRGYTEAFF. The CDR3 nucleotides read TGTGCCACCAGCCGGGGTTACACTGAAGCTTTCTTT.

CDR3 region: CASSPWPLGGEQYF. In nucleotides, the CDR3 is TGTGCCAGCTCACCATGGCCCCTGGGGGGAGAGCAGTACTTC. V is TRBV18 and J is TRBJ2-7; tentatively, D is TRBD2 (6 bases). The CDR3 covers 14 residues. Germline V gene lookup returns CDR1 KGHSH and CDR2 LQKENI. V lost 2 bases to trimming and J lost 7 bases, with 15 bases between them. The full variable domain, its missing parts supplied by reference TRBV18 and TRBJ2-7, is NAGVMQNPRHLVRRRGQEARLRCSPMKGHSHVYWYRQLPEEGLKFMVYLQKENIIDESGMPKERFSAEFPKEGPSILRIQQVVRGDSAAYFCASSPWPLGGEQYFGPGTRLTVT.

The chain employs TRBV6-1 and TRBJ1-2; D may be TRBD1 (6 bases). The V end was cut by 5 bases, the J end by 6 bases, with 13 bases between. Germline CDR1 is MNHNS and CDR2 is SASEGT. The CDR3 covers 13 residues. The CDR3 coding sequence is TGTGCCAGCAGTTATAGACAGGTACATGGCTACACCTTC. Protein: CASSYRQVHGYTF.

The rearrangement uses TRBV5-1 and TRBJ2-7; D gene unclear. With 2 bases removed from V and 0 bases from J, the gap between germline ends came to 12 bases. The CDR3 is 15 amino acids. Germline CDR1 reads SGHRS; CDR2 reads YFSETQ. CDR3 sequence reads: CASSLVPGFSYEQYF. The DNA for the CDR3 is TGCGCCAGCAGCTTAGTGCCCGGATTCTCCTACGAGCAGTACTTC.

Regarding this clone: The sample carries other DNA sequences with the same CDR3. V usage is TRBV7-3 and J usage is TRBJ2-3, with D perhaps matching TRBD1 (6 bases). Trimming took 5 bases from V and 2 from J, leaving 11 bases between them. In germline, CDR1 is SGHTA, CDR2 FQGTGA. This CDR3 is 14 amino acids long. The CDR3 coding sequence is TGTGCCAGCAGCCTTGACAGGTCCACAGATACGCAGTATTTT. It encodes CASSLDRSTDTQYF. The variable domain in full, completed from reference TRBV7-3 and TRBJ2-3, reads GAGVSQTPSNKVTEKGKYVELRCDPISGHTALYWYRQSLGQGPEFLIYFQGTGAADDSGLPNDRFFAVRPEGSVSTLKIQRTERGDSAVYLCASSLDRSTDTQYFGPGTRLTVL.

This clone came up once. J is TRBJ2-7 and V is TRBV10-2; D remains ambiguous. The V and J ends lost 2 bases and 0 bases respectively, with 11 bases between them. The CDR3 is made up of 15 amino acids. The germline gives CDR1 WSHSY, CDR2 SAAADI. The CDR3: CASSEGKGSSYEQYF. CDR3 sequence (DNA): TGCGCCAGCAGTGAGGGAAAGGGCAGCTCCTACGAGCAGTACTTC.

This chain connects TRBV5-4 to TRBJ2-1; D might be TRBD2 (5 bases). V gave up 4 bases and J gave up 10 bases, with 18 bases separating them. There are 14 residues in the CDR3. Germline lookup yields CDR1 SGHNT and CDR2 YYREEE (reference sequence). The CDR3 is CASSTGLDGREQFF. CDR3 coding DNA: TGTGCCAGCAGCACCGGACTGGACGGAAGAGAGCAGTTCTTC.

V is TRBV5-6 and J is TRBJ2-5, with D unclear. V shed 0 bases and J shed 5 bases, with 8 bases lying between them. Germline V lookup: CDR1 SGHDT, CDR2 YYEEEE. CDR3 length: 13 amino acids. CDR3 DNA: TGTGCCAGCAGCTTGGCCGACGGTGAGACCCAGTACTTC. Residues: CASSLADGETQYF.